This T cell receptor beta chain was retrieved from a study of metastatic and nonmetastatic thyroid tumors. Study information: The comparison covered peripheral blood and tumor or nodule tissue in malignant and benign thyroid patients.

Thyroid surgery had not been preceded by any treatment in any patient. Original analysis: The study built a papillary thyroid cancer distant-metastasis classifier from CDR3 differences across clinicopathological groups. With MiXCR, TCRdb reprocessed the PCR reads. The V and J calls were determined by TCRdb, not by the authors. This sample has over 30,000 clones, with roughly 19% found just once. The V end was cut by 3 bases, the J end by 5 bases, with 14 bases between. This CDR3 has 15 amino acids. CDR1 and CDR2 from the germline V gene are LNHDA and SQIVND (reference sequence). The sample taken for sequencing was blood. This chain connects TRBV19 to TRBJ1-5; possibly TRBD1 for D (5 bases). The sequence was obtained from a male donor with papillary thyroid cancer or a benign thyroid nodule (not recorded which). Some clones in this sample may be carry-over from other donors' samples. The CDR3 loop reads CASSIQPRADQPQHF. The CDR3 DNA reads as TGTGCCAGTAGTATCCAACCCAGGGCGGATCAGCCCCAGCATTTT.